These 13 T cell receptor beta chains share one sample of origin, sequenced in a study of blood T cells in healthy people across ages. A second roughly 6 to 11 cycle PCR used barcoded and J-beta primers. TCRdb passed the 5' RACE reads through MiXCR, listing each CDR3 protein once. Of more than 700,000 distinct CDR3 sequences listed, 40% to 65% are singletons. The specimen was blood. The receptors stem from an elderly man in good health.

The chain carries TRBV18 and TRBJ2-7, with unresolved D. This CDR3 has 16 amino acids. The V end was cut by 2 bases, the J end by 0 bases, with 14 bases between. Germline CDR1 reads KGHSH; CDR2 reads LQKENI. CDR3 in amino acids: CASSPFPAESSYEQYF. CDR3 in DNA: TGTGCCAGCTCACCATTCCCAGCCGAGAGCTCCTACGAGCAGTACTTC.

The chain carries TRBV15 and TRBJ2-3, with D possibly being TRBD2 (9 bases). The ends were cut back, 1 base at V and 2 bases at J, with 31 bases in the middle. The CDR3 is 22 amino acids. CDR1 is LNHNV and CDR2 is YYDKDF in the germline V gene (reference sequence). The CDR3 sequence is CATSRARDQGASSGDPTDTQYF. As DNA, the CDR3 is TGTGCCACCAGCAGAGCAAGGGACCAGGGGGCGTCTAGCGGGGATCCCACAGATACGCAGTATTTT.

Here the CDR3 reads CASSLGRHSYEQYF. The CDR3 DNA follows: TGTGCCAGCAGTTTAGGTCGACATTCCTACGAGCAGTACTTC. This sequence joins TRBV28 and TRBJ2-7; D is unclear. Trimming removed 2 bases at V and 1 base at J, with 9 bases between. The V gene's germline CDR1 is MDHEN and CDR2 SYDVKM. The CDR3 length is 14 residues.

The chain carries TRBV20-1 and TRBJ1-1; unclear D gene. The V gene's germline CDR1 is DFQATT and CDR2 SNEGSKA (reference sequence). CDR3 length: 12 amino acids. V was shortened by 7 bases and J by 3 bases, with 12 bases between the two germline ends. CDR3: CSVRSLDTEAFF. DNA of the CDR3: TGCAGTGTAAGGAGCTTAGACACTGAAGCTTTCTTT.

This clonotype was seen a handful of times. The rearrangement links TRBV10-3 to TRBJ2-3; tentatively, D is TRBD2 (5 bases). In germline, CDR1 is ENHRY, CDR2 SYGVKD. The V gene lost 7 bases and the J gene lost 1 base, with 12 bases spanning the gap. The CDR3 contains 14 residues. CDR3 loop: CAINVGSGTDTQYF. In DNA, the CDR3 is TGTGCCATCAATGTTGGGAGCGGCACAGATACGCAGTATTTT.

The chain combines TRBV7-2 with TRBJ2-4; D possibly matches TRBD1 or TRBD2 (5 bases each). From germline, CDR1 is SGHTA and CDR2 FQGNSA. Trimming removed 6 bases at V and 0 bases at J, with 21 bases between. The CDR3 extends over 18 amino acids. The DNA for the CDR3 is TGTGCCAGCAGAGTCCGGGACGTCGGCCCCGGAGCCAAAAACATTCAGTACTTC. Translating it yields CASRVRDVGPGAKNIQYF. Combining the CDR3 with reference TRBV7-2 and TRBJ2-4 gives the whole variable domain GAGVSQSPSNKVTEKGKDVELRCDPISGHTALYWYRQSLGQGLEFLIYFQGNSAPDKSGLPSDRFSAERTGGSVSTLTIQRTQQEDSAVYLCASRVRDVGPGAKNIQYFGAGTRLSVL.

This sequence joins TRBV18 and TRBJ2-4; a possible D gene is TRBD1 (6 bases). From germline, CDR1 is KGHSH and CDR2 LQKENI. The V end lost 3 bases, the J end lost 2 bases, and 8 bases lay between the germline ends. This CDR3 spans 14 amino acids. DNA for the CDR3: TGTGCCAGCTCACCGGACAGTCCCAAAAACATTCAGTACTTC. Translating it yields CASSPDSPKNIQYF.

This chain joins TRBV11-2 and TRBJ2-3, with 14 bases aligning to TRBD2. In germline, CDR1 is SGHAT, CDR2 FQNNGV. The CDR3 has 16 amino acids. Losses at the gene ends were 5 bases for V and 14 bases for J; bases not matched to a gene: 15. CDR3 protein: CASSPGLAGVARDAYF. CDR3 nucleotides: TGTGCCAGCAGCCCGGGACTAGCGGGAGTAGCAAGAGACGCGTATTTT.

The V gene is TRBV20-1, the J gene TRBJ2-3, with 12 bases lining up with TRBD2. The ends lost 6 bases at V and 2 bases at J; junction bases unmatched: 3. The CDR3 contains 14 residues. Looked up from germline, CDR1 is DFQATT and CDR2 is SNEGSKA (reference sequence). The CDR3 sequence: CSALAGGTTDTQYF. CDR3 sequence (DNA): TGCAGTGCCCTAGCGGGAGGGACCACAGATACGCAGTATTTT.

This clonotype has a single count. The V gene is TRBV20-1, the J gene TRBJ1-5; D is possibly TRBD1 (6 bases). The CDR3 sequence is 12 residues long. Germline V gene data show CDR1 as DFQATT and CDR2 as SNEGSKA (reference sequence). The germline V and J ends were trimmed by 6 bases and 3 bases, with 9 bases remaining between them. The CDR3 sequence: CSARTDNQPQHF. In nucleotides, the CDR3 is TGCAGTGCGCGGACAGACAATCAGCCCCAGCATTTT.

This chain links TRBV6-5 with TRBJ1-2; perhaps TRBD1 as D (5 bases). Per germline, CDR1 MNHEY and CDR2 SVGAGI. V gave up 5 bases and J gave up 8 bases, with 15 bases separating them. The CDR3 spans 13 residues. The CDR3 reads CASSLGTLRGYTF. The CDR3 DNA reads TGTGCCAGCAGTCTCGGGACCTTGCGGGGCTACACCTTC.

In its sample, this clonotype was seen a few times. The chain employs TRBV20-1 and TRBJ1-2, with no clear D. V lost 0 bases and J lost 4, with 15 bases in between. CDR1 DFQATT and CDR2 SNEGSKA come from the germline V gene (reference sequence). CDR3 size: 15 residues. DNA of the CDR3: TGCAGTGCTAGAGATTGGGAGTCCGATAGCTATGGCTACACCTTC. As protein: CSARDWESDSYGYTF.

The sample holds a few counts of this clonotype. V and J are TRBV9 and TRBJ1-2; possible D gene TRBD1, 6 bases. CDR3 size: 14 residues. The ends were cut back, 1 base at V and 3 bases at J, with 10 bases in the middle. CDR1 is SGDLS and CDR2 is YYNGEE in the germline V gene. The CDR3 region has the DNA TGTGCCAGCAGCGTACAGGGGCTCTACTATGGCTACACCTTC. Amino acid sequence: CASSVQGLYYGYTF.